What follows is one T cell receptor (beta chain) and its context. The data originate from a study of blood T cell repertoires in COVID-19. Whole-study context: The analysed material was cDNA or gDNA that came from T cells, B-cell-depleted T cells, or PBMCs.

The V and J ends lost 7 bases and 8 bases, in that order; junction bases with no gene match: 9. CDR3 size: 13 residues. CDR1 and CDR2 from the germline V gene are SNHLY and FYNNEI. In the original analysis: Reference gene primer amplification gave nucleated cell count estimates. Profiled with immunoSEQ multiplex PCR; TCRdb holds only in-frame clones, not every one. V, J and clone size are those of that table, while D and trimming were read from the DNA. The sample has more than 120,000 clones; 80% to 90% are singletons. The chain employs TRBV2 and TRBJ2-3; 7 nucleotides agree with TRBD2. Sequenced: peripheral blood. This sequence was found in a man aged 50 to 59 who had recovered from COVID-19. Here the CDR3 reads CASNRLATGTQYF. DNA of the CDR3: TGTGCCAGCAATAGACTAGCCACCGGTACGCAGTATTTT.